Listed below are T cell receptor beta chains from one sample, sequenced in a study of blood T cell repertoires in COVID-19. Clones were sequenced by immunoSEQ multiplex PCR, and TCRdb holds only the in-frame ones, with some missing. Of approximately 170,000 clones listed, 70% to 90% were seen once; the top ten hold about 3.9%. Sequencing was performed on peripheral blood. The receptors shown here come from a woman between 65 and 79 years old with acute or convalescent COVID-19. CDR3s include the opening cysteine and the closing phenylalanine or tryptophan. The order of the fields is D gene, J gene, V gene, clone size, CDR3 protein, CDR3 DNA. D genes are given only for firm matches. Rows give clone size only sometimes, using once, few, many, or a class for an expanded clone.

-	TRBJ1-2	TRBV2	-	CASSDTGLLSYGYTF	TGTGCCAGCAGTGACACAGGGCTTCTATCGTATGGCTACACCTTC
-	TRBJ1-2	TRBV29-1	-	CSVEDQGFYGYTF	TGCAGCGTTGAAGATCAGGGGTTCTATGGCTACACCTTC
-	TRBJ1-4	TRBV15	-	CATSRDSASRGEKLFF	TGTGCCACCAGCAGAGATTCGGCAAGCCGGGGTGAAAAACTGTTTTTT
-	TRBJ2-2	TRBV27	-	CASRLQGSAGELFF	TGTGCCAGCAGGCTGCAGGGGTCGGCCGGGGAGCTGTTTTTT
TRBD2	TRBJ2-1	TRBV6-4	-	CASRIKAGGGNEQFF	TGTGCCAGCAGAATAAAAGCGGGAGGCGGCAATGAGCAGTTCTTC
TRBD1	TRBJ1-2	TRBV7-2	-	CASSSGQDYGYTF	TGTGCCAGCAGTTCCGGACAGGACTATGGCTACACCTTC
-	TRBJ1-1	TRBV11-2	few	CASSSQFRNTEAFF	TGTGCCAGCAGCTCGCAATTTAGGAACACTGAAGCTTTCTTT
-	TRBJ2-1	TRBV6-5	-	CASFRDGSYNEQFF	TGTGCCAGCTTCAGGGATGGTTCCTACAATGAGCAGTTCTTC
-	TRBJ1-5	TRBV30	-	CAWSGQGNQPQHF	TGTGCCTGGAGCGGCCAGGGAAATCAGCCCCAGCATTTT
-	TRBJ2-2	TRBV5-4	-	CASSLSHNGDGELFF	TGTGCCAGCAGCTTATCCCATAACGGAGACGGGGAGCTGTTTTTT
TRBD2	TRBJ2-3	TRBV28	-	CASRLTSGGAHTQYF	TGTGCCAGCAGGCTAACTAGCGGGGGGGCTCATACGCAGTATTTT
TRBD1	TRBJ1-1	TRBV24-1	-	CATSPGQGAGEAFF	TGTGCCACCTCTCCTGGACAGGGGGCTGGTGAAGCTTTCTTT
TRBD1	TRBJ1-2	TRBV25-1	-	CASSEGQGAGGYTF	TGTGCCAGCAGTGAAGGTCAGGGGGCCGGTGGCTACACCTTC
TRBD2	TRBJ2-7	TRBV19	-	CASKKGLGAYEQYF	TGTGCCAGTAAGAAGGGACTAGGGGCCTACGAGCAGTACTTC
-	TRBJ1-1	TRBV10-3	few	CAISEPGVGAFF	TGTGCCATCAGTGAGCCAGGGGTGGGGGCTTTCTTT
TRBD1	TRBJ2-5	TRBV7-9	-	CASSLSLSLGQGQESQYF	TGTGCCAGCAGCTTATCTTTGTCTTTGGGACAGGGGCAAGAGTCCCAGTACTTC
-	TRBJ2-5	TRBV5-4	-	CASSSDSLQETQYF	TGTGCCAGCAGCTCAGACAGCTTACAAGAGACCCAGTACTTC
TRBD2	TRBJ2-1	TRBV11-2	-	CASSLVSSGGEQFF	TGTGCCAGCAGCTTAGTATCTAGCGGGGGGGAGCAGTTCTTC
TRBD1	TRBJ1-5	TRBV27	-	CASSLSGQGNQPQHF	TGTGCCAGCAGTTTAAGTGGACAGGGCAATCAGCCCCAGCATTTT
-	TRBJ2-2	TRBV25-1	-	CASSASTAGELFF	TGTGCCAGCAGTGCATCGACAGCCGGGGAGCTGTTTTTT
TRBD1	TRBJ2-1	TRBV5-1	few	CASSQGGTGNNEQFF	TGCGCCAGCAGCCAGGGGGGGACAGGGAACAATGAGCAGTTCTTC
-	TRBJ1-1	TRBV6-5	-	CASSRRARLNTEAFF	TGTGCCAGCAGCCGGCGGGCCAGACTGAACACTGAAGCTTTCTTT
-	TRBJ1-3	TRBV6-5	-	CASSPGVYSGNTIYF	TGTGCCAGCAGCCCAGGCGTTTACTCTGGAAACACCATATATTTT
TRBD1	TRBJ1-2	TRBV27	-	CASSLRQGANYGYTF	TGTGCCAGCAGTCTCCGACAGGGGGCGAACTATGGCTACACCTTC
TRBD1	TRBJ2-7	TRBV7-2	-	CASSLRQGSYEQYF	TGTGCCAGCAGCTTACGACAGGGATCCTACGAGCAGTACTTC
-	TRBJ1-5	TRBV19	-	CASSIAGDQPQHF	TGTGCCAGTAGTATAGCAGGGGATCAGCCCCAGCATTTT
-	TRBJ2-5	TRBV14	-	CANSQRETQYF	TGTGCCAACAGCCAACGAGAGACCCAGTACTTC
-	TRBJ1-1	TRBV27	once	CASSLWGDGEAFF	TGTGCCAGCAGTTTATGGGGGGACGGTGAAGCTTTCTTT
-	TRBJ1-3	TRBV21-1	-	CASSKDRGSGNTIYF	TGTGCCAGCAGCAAAGACAGGGGCTCTGGAAACACCATATATTTT
-	TRBJ2-2	TRBV4-3	-	CASSQGRGGAGTGELFF	TGCGCCAGCAGCCAAGGTCGTGGAGGGGCTGGCACCGGGGAGCTGTTTTTT
-	TRBJ1-2	TRBV9	-	CASRRDYGYTF	TGTGCCAGCAGGCGGGACTATGGCTACACCTTC
TRBD2	TRBJ2-4	TRBV6-1	-	CASSEATSGATSLNIQYF	TGTGCCAGCAGTGAAGCGACGAGCGGGGCCACGTCTCTAAACATTCAGTACTTC
TRBD2	TRBJ2-1	TRBV19	-	CASSNTRTSGPYNEQFF	TGTGCCAGTAGTAACACTCGGACTAGCGGGCCCTACAATGAGCAGTTCTTC
-	TRBJ2-7	TRBV18	-	CASSPHFRGLEQYF	TGTGCCAGCTCACCACACTTTCGGGGTCTCGAGCAGTACTTC
TRBD2	TRBJ2-5	TRBV7-2	-	CASSLGLAGETQYF	TGTGCCAGCAGCTTAGGACTAGCGGGAGAGACCCAGTACTTC
TRBD2	TRBJ2-1	TRBV4-3	-	CASSQGGTSEWSSYNEQFF	TGCGCCAGCAGCCAAGGAGGGACTAGCGAATGGAGCTCCTACAATGAGCAGTTCTTC
-	TRBJ1-1	TRBV12-1	-	CASPNRSIMNTEAFF	TGTGCCAGCCCGAACCGGAGCATAATGAACACTGAAGCTTTCTTT
TRBD1	TRBJ1-4	TRBV28	-	CASIPGQGVTTNEKLFF	TGTGCCAGCATCCCGGGACAGGGAGTAACAACTAATGAAAAACTGTTTTTT
TRBD1	TRBJ2-1	TRBV29-1	-	CSVEVRGRNEQFF	TGCAGCGTTGAAGTTAGGGGGCGCAATGAGCAGTTCTTC
TRBD2	TRBJ2-1	TRBV7-3	-	CASSLRGLPSNEQFF	TGTGCCAGCAGCTTAAGGGGACTACCTTCGAATGAGCAGTTCTTC
TRBD2	TRBJ2-5	TRBV27	-	CASSYGAGGKETQYF	TGTGCCAGCAGTTATGGCGCGGGGGGGAAAGAGACCCAGTACTTC
TRBD1	TRBJ1-1	TRBV2	-	CATKQDRGTEAFF	TGTGCCACCAAGCAGGACAGGGGAACTGAAGCTTTCTTT
-	TRBJ2-5	TRBV7-2	-	CASSLVGGGETQYF	TGTGCCAGCAGCTTAGTAGGGGGAGGGGAGACCCAGTACTTC
-	TRBJ1-2	TRBV9	-	CASSVAEGVGGYTF	TGTGCCAGCAGCGTAGCAGAGGGGGTGGGCGGCTACACCTTC
TRBD1	TRBJ1-2	TRBV5-5	-	CASSLTGTGDYGYTF	TGTGCCAGCAGCTTGACCGGGACAGGGGACTATGGCTACACCTTC
-	TRBJ1-1	TRBV5-1	-	CASSLGQSMNTEAFF	TGCGCCAGCAGCTTGGGGCAGTCAATGAACACTGAAGCTTTCTTT
-	TRBJ2-1	TRBV12-2	-	CASRFPGLSSYNEQFF	TGTGCAAGTCGCTTCCCAGGGCTAAGCTCCTACAATGAGCAGTTCTTC
TRBD2	TRBJ2-1	TRBV11-2	-	CASRSLAGAYNEQFF	TGTGCCAGCAGGTCGCTAGCGGGGGCCTACAATGAGCAGTTCTTC
TRBD1	TRBJ1-2	TRBV2	-	CASSPTGVGYGYTF	TGTGCCAGCAGCCCGACAGGGGTGGGCTATGGCTACACCTTC
TRBD1	TRBJ2-7	TRBV2	-	CASSDPGQGIDEQYF	TGTGCCAGCAGTGACCCAGGACAGGGTATCGACGAGCAGTACTTC
TRBD2	TRBJ2-5	TRBV6-2/TRBV6-3	-	CASSPARLAGAQETQYF	TGTGCCAGCAGTCCCGCCCGGCTAGCGGGGGCCCAAGAGACCCAGTACTTC
TRBD2	TRBJ2-1	TRBV10-2	-	CASILGLAGGPNEQFF	TGCGCCAGCATTTTAGGACTAGCGGGAGGCCCCAATGAGCAGTTCTTC
-	TRBJ1-1	TRBV7-2	once	CASSQSRFMNTEAFF	TGTGCCAGCAGCCAATCGAGATTCATGAACACTGAAGCTTTCTTT
-	TRBJ2-7	TRBV9	-	CASSVGVTGAYEQYF	TGTGCCAGCAGCGTAGGGGTTACGGGGGCCTACGAGCAGTACTTC